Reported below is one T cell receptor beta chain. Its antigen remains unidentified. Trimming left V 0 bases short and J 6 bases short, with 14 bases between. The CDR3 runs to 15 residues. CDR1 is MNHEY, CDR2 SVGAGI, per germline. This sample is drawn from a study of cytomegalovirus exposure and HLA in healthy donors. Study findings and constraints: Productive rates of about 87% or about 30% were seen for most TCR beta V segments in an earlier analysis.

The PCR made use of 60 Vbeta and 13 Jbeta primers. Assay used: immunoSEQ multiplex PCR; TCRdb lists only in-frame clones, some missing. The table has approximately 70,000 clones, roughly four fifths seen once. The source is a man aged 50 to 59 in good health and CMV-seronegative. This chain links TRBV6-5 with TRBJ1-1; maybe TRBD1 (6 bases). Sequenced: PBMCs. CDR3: CASSYSAAGAPEAFF. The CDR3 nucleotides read TGTGCCAGCAGTTACTCGGCAGCGGGGGCTCCTGAAGCTTTCTTT.